The present T cell receptor beta chain was sequenced within a study of metastatic and nonmetastatic thyroid tumors. Turning to the study itself: Repertoires from blood and tumor or nodule tissue of malignant and benign thyroid patients were compared. Study-wide points: It was reportedly found that TCR beta diversity was significantly higher in malignant thyroid tumors than in benign nodules, a difference seen in both blood and tumor samples.

This clone was picked up many times. The antigen is unknown. Treatment of any kind had been given to no patient before thyroid surgery. From germline, CDR1 is SGHDT and CDR2 YYEEEE. The CDR3 covers 16 residues. Between the trimmed V and J ends, which lost 4 bases and 6 bases, there was a span of 21 bases. In the authors' methods: To classify distant metastasis in papillary thyroid cancer, a model was built from CDR3 differences across clinicopathological groups. TCRdb reprocessed the PCR reads via MiXCR. V and J calls and clone size were set by TCRdb, not the authors. This sample yields about 35,000 clones, of which more than 15% are seen a single time; around 20% belongs to the top ten.

The chain links TRBV5-6 to TRBJ2-3; D remains ambiguous. This sequence originates from a female donor with papillary thyroid cancer or a benign thyroid nodule (not recorded which). Some clones in this sample may be carry-over from other donors' samples. The sample taken for sequencing was blood. The chain's CDR3 is CASSRGTAAMRDTQYF. CDR3 in DNA: TGTGCCAGCAGCCGAGGAACAGCCGCTATGAGGGATACGCAGTATTTT. Full variable domain (outside the CDR3, taken from reference TRBV5-6 and TRBJ2-3): DAGVTQSPTHLIKTRGQQVTLRCSPKSGHDTVSWYQQALGQGPQFIFQYYEEEERQRGNFPDRFSGHQFPNYSSELNVNALLLGDSALYLCASSRGTAAMRDTQYFGPGTRLTVL.